This TCR beta chain was captured by sequencing in a study of a mutant IDH1 vaccine in newly diagnosed glioma (dated by TCRdb to 2020 to 2022). At the level of the whole study: Of the roughly 34 treated patients, approximately 62% were male and approximately 38% were female, and the mean age was around 40 years. Before enrollment, patients had received standard therapy of radiotherapy alone, temozolomide alone, or radiochemotherapy with temozolomide; most received the combination. Six visits were used for peripheral blood collection: V03 (baseline), V05, V07, V10, V12 and V13. Longitudinal TCRB deep sequencing was done for 25 to 30 treated patients, wherever samples were available for exploratory analyses.

Libraries came from the immunoSEQ multiplex PCR assay. Rearranged TCR beta chain sequences were amplified with the hsTCRB Kit following the manufacturer's protocol. TCRB libraries were sequenced on an Illumina MiSeq. As for the original processing: Demultiplexing, trimming and gene mapping were performed with the kit vendor's proprietary platform. TCRdb carries this immuneACCESS record with in-frame sequences only. Its versions omit some clonotypes, under half of them owing to an unresolved V gene in the studies checked, with the rest unexplained. From that table come the V and J calls and clone size; the DNA was used to work out D and trimming. Recorded for this sample are about 92,000 clones; about four fifths of them occurred a single time. The ten largest make up around 7% of the sample. In light of the paper, this sample's time point label describes: baseline, week 1 (first vaccination visit). The treatment or condition label on this specimen signifies: pre-vaccination baseline after standard-of-care therapy. All donors had newly diagnosed IDH1-mutant astrocytomas of WHO grade 3 or 4 that showed loss of nuclear ATRX. The samples were drawn from NOA16, a multicentre, single-arm, open-label phase I trial in Germany that tested a mutant IDH1 peptide vaccine in humans for the first time. For immunogenicity testing, the blood drawn at visit V03 was used as the baseline sample. The DNeasy Blood and Tissue Kit was used to extract genomic DNA from EDTA blood for TCRB sequencing.

Results and caveats for the whole study, not just this receptor: Immune responses induced by the vaccine were seen in 93.3% of patients across multiple MHC alleles. Selection of PBMC samples for TCRB deep sequencing was based on availability. The authors stated that sample limitations prevented analyses of patient blood samples from being reproduced. Changes in the top peripheral T cell clonotypes picked up by TCRB sequencing did not appear to be linked to pseudoprogression.

The germline V gene specifies SGHDT as CDR1 and YYEEEE as CDR2. From the cysteine up to the phenylalanine, the CDR3 has a length of 15 residues. This entry keeps only the CDR3 DNA: 45 bases, framed from base 1. V loses 5 bases, J loses 4 bases, and the germline ends lie 15 bases apart. A single count supports this clone. No antigen is known for it. No clone much larger than this one lies a single base away; base qualities are absent. The rearrangement joined TRBV5-6 to TRBJ1-4; no D gene call is confident. The TCR was taken from a woman aged 50 to 60 with glioma. This material consisted of PBMCs, taken from a glioma patient treated with radiotherapy, temozolomide or both. At the DNA level, the sequence is TGTGCCAGCAGTGGGAGTGGGTATAGTAATGAAAAACTGTTTTTT. Its translation is CASSGSGYSNEKLFF.